Listed below are T cell receptor beta chains from one sample, sequenced in a study of blood T cell repertoires in COVID-19. Assay: immunoSEQ multiplex PCR; the TCRdb copy retains only in-frame clones and omits some. Found here are around 56,000 clones, approximately 89% of them singletons; the top ten hold 6.9%. Sequenced: peripheral blood. These receptors all come from a man in his sixties with active or convalescent COVID-19. Each CDR3 is given with its conserved first and last residue. A D gene is named only where the DNA matches it firmly. Size tells how often a clone was seen (once, few, many) or the class of an expanded clone, and some rows leave it out.

v_gene	abundance	j_gene	d_gene	CDR3nt	CDR3aa
TRBV7-9	few	TRBJ2-7	.	TGTGCCAGCAGCTTAGTAACCTACGAGCAGTACTTC	CASSLVTYEQYF
TRBV19	.	TRBJ1-1	.	TGTGCCAGTAGACGTCGGGAGGGGACCACTGAAGCTTTCTTT	CASRRREGTTEAFF
TRBV12-3/TRBV12-4	.	TRBJ1-1	.	TGTGCCAGCAGTTTAAAGAGGTACACTGAAGCTTTCTTT	CASSLKRYTEAFF
TRBV19	once	TRBJ2-3	TRBD2	TGTGCCAGTAGTATCCCGGGGGGGGGAGATACGCAGTATTTT	CASSIPGGGDTQYF
TRBV28	.	TRBJ1-2	.	TGTGCCAGCAGCCGCTATGGCTACACCTTC	CASSRYGYTF
TRBV18	once	TRBJ1-1	TRBD1	TGTGCCAGCTCACCGTTGGGACAGCCCATGAACACTGAAGCTTTCTTT	CASSPLGQPMNTEAFF
TRBV10-3	.	TRBJ2-5	.	TGTGCCATCCGTTCCGCAGCGGCGGAGACCCAGTACTTC	CAIRSAAAETQYF
TRBV7-9	.	TRBJ1-3	.	TGTGCCAGCAGCTTAGTGGCAGGGTGGGGAAACACCATATATTTT	CASSLVAGWGNTIYF
TRBV5-1	.	TRBJ2-3	.	TGCGCCAGCAGCACCAGGACAGAAAGCACAGATACGCAGTATTTT	CASSTRTESTDTQYF
TRBV6-5	.	TRBJ1-2	.	TGTGCCAGCAGTTACTCAAGAGACAGTATCTATGGCTACACCTTC	CASSYSRDSIYGYTF
TRBV3-1/TRBV3-2	once	TRBJ2-1	TRBD1	TGTGCCAGCAGCCTTGACAGGGGGCCCTACAATGAGCAGTTCTTC	CASSLDRGPYNEQFF
TRBV7-9	.	TRBJ1-2	TRBD1	TGTGCCAGCAGCTCATCCGGGACAGGGGTCGGCTACACCTTC	CASSSSGTGVGYTF
TRBV7-2	few	TRBJ2-2	TRBD2	TGTGCCAGCAGTTACGACCATAGCGGGGCGAACACCGGGGAGCTGTTTTTT	CASSYDHSGANTGELFF
TRBV19	.	TRBJ2-5	TRBD1	TGTGCCAGTAGTATCGGAGGACAGGGTGGAGAGACCCAGTACTTC	CASSIGGQGGETQYF
TRBV6-5	.	TRBJ1-2	.	TGTGCCAGCTGGGGAACTTACGGGATGTATGGCTACACCTTC	CASWGTYGMYGYTF
TRBV6-1	.	TRBJ1-1	.	TGTGCCAGCAGTGAGGGGGCATCGTTCAGGTTCGACACTGAAGCTTTCTTT	CASSEGASFRFDTEAFF
TRBV6-6	.	TRBJ1-4	.	TGTGCCAGCAGTTGGGGGGGGGTAGCTAATGAAAAACTGTTTTTT	CASSWGGVANEKLFF
TRBV19	once	TRBJ1-2	TRBD1	TGTGCCAGTAGTCCGGGGACAGGGAGAGCCTATGGCTACACCTTC	CASSPGTGRAYGYTF
TRBV4-1	.	TRBJ2-5	TRBD2	TGCGCCAGCGCCCGGGAGGTCCAGTCAGGCCAAGAGACCCAGTACTTC	CASAREVQSGQETQYF
TRBV7-2	.	TRBJ1-2	TRBD1	TGTGCCAGCAGCTTAACTGGGACAGGGGAGAACTATGGCTACACCTTC	CASSLTGTGENYGYTF
TRBV29-1	.	TRBJ2-1	.	TGCAGCGCCCTCGACAGCTACAATGAGCAGTTCTTC	CSALDSYNEQFF
TRBV28	.	TRBJ1-5	TRBD1	TGTGCCAGCAGCCCAAGGACAGGGGGTCTCGGTCAGCCCCAGCATTTT	CASSPRTGGLGQPQHF
TRBV23-1	.	TRBJ2-2	.	TGCGCCAGCAGAAAACGGGGGGCGAGGACCGGGGAGCTGTTTTTT	CASRKRGARTGELFF
TRBV7-6	.	TRBJ2-1	TRBD1	TGTGCCAGCAGCTTAGAAGGGACAGCACATACTCATGAGCAGTTCTTC	CASSLEGTAHTHEQFF
TRBV30	.	TRBJ2-1	.	TGTGCCTGGAGCACGGGGACTTCCGTCTATGAGCAGTTCTTC	CAWSTGTSVYEQFF
TRBV27	.	TRBJ2-2	.	TGTGCGACCAAGTGGCAGGGGTTCGCCGGGGAGCTGTTTTTT	CATKWQGFAGELFF
TRBV5-4	.	TRBJ1-1	.	TGTGCCAGCACCTCAAACCCCGGGGGGAGGAACACTGAAGCTTTCTTT	CASTSNPGGRNTEAFF
TRBV19	.	TRBJ2-1	.	TGTGCCAGTAGTATATCCCCGAGACTTCCCTACAATGAGCAGTTCTTC	CASSISPRLPYNEQFF
TRBV19	.	TRBJ1-1	.	TGTGCCAGTAGTATTGCAGATACTGAAGCTTTCTTT	CASSIADTEAFF
TRBV7-9	.	TRBJ2-7	TRBD1	TGTGCCAGCAGCTATGCAGGACAGGGGTCCGAGCAGTACTTC	CASSYAGQGSEQYF
TRBV7-2	.	TRBJ1-3	TRBD1	TGTGCCAGCAGCTTCGGGACAGGGACTGGAAACACCATATATTTT	CASSFGTGTGNTIYF
TRBV7-3	.	TRBJ1-2	.	TGTGCCAGCAGCTTAACCGGGGGGCTAGTCTATGGCTACACCTTC	CASSLTGGLVYGYTF
TRBV6-5	.	TRBJ1-5	.	TGTGCCAGCAGTATTTCCGGGTTAGATCAGCCCCAGCATTTT	CASSISGLDQPQHF
TRBV7-2	.	TRBJ1-1	TRBD1	TGTGCCAGCAGCTTACAAACTCTCCAGGGGGCGGTGGGCACTGAAGCTTTCTTT	CASSLQTLQGAVGTEAFF
TRBV24-1	.	TRBJ2-1	TRBD1	TGTGCCACCAGTGACGGCAGGGGGCAAGCCTACAATGAGCAGTTCTTC	CATSDGRGQAYNEQFF
TRBV7-8	.	TRBJ2-1	TRBD1	TGTGCCAGCCGACGTCGGGACAGAGATGACAATGAGCAGTTCTTC	CASRRRDRDDNEQFF
TRBV7-2	.	TRBJ1-4	.	TGTGCCAGCAGCTCCAGGACAGCAACTAATGAAAAACTGTTTTTT	CASSSRTATNEKLFF
TRBV6-2/TRBV6-3	.	TRBJ2-7	TRBD1	TGTGCCAGCAGTTACCCTGGACAGGGCCTCTACGAGCAGTACTTC	CASSYPGQGLYEQYF
TRBV28	.	TRBJ1-2	TRBD1	TGTGCCAGCAGTTTAGGGACAGGGAGGCCTAACTATGGCTACACCTTC	CASSLGTGRPNYGYTF
TRBV12-3/TRBV12-4	.	TRBJ1-1	.	TGTGCCAGCAGTTTAGGCGGTTCCACTGAAGCTTTCTTT	CASSLGGSTEAFF
TRBV5-6	.	TRBJ2-7	TRBD1	TGTGCCAGCAGCTTTGGGACAGGGCTGAGCTCCTACGAGCAGTACTTC	CASSFGTGLSSYEQYF
TRBV6-6	.	TRBJ1-1	.	TGTGCCAGCCGCTCCCTTAGATTTGAAGCTTTCTTT	CASRSLRFEAFF
TRBV5-4	.	TRBJ1-1	.	TGTGCCAGCAGCTTGGGGACTTGGATGAACACTGAAGCTTTCTTT	CASSLGTWMNTEAFF
TRBV24-1	once	TRBJ2-3	TRBD2	TGTGCCACCGCAACCGGGGGGGACGATACGCAGTATTTT	CATATGGDDTQYF
TRBV6-5	.	TRBJ1-5	TRBD1	TGTGCCAGCAGAGACAGGGGGCATCAGCCCCAGCATTTT	CASRDRGHQPQHF